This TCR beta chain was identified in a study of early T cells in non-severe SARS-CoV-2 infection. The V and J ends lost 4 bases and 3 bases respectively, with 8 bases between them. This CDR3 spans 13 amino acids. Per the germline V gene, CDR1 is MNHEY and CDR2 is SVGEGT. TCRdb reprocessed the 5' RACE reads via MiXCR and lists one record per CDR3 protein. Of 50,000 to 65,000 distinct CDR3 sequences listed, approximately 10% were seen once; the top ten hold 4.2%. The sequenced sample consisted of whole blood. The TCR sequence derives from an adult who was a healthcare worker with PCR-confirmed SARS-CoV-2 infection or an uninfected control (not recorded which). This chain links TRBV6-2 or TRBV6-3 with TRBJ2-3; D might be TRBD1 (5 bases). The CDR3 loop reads CASSSRETDTQYF. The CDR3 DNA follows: TGTGCCAGCAGTTCCAGGGAAACAGATACGCAGTATTTT.